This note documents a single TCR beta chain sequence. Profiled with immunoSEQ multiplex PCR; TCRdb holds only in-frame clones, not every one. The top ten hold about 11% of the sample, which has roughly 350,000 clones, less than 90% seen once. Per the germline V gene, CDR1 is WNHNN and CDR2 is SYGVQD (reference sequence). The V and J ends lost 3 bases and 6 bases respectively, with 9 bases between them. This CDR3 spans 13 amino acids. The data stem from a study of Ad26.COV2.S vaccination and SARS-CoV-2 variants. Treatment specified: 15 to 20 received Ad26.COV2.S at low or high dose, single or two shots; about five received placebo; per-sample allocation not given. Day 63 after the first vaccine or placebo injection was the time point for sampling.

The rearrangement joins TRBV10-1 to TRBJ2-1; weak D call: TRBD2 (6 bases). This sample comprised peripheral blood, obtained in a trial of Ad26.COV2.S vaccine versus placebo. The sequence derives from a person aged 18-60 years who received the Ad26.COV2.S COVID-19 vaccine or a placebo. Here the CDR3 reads CASSEWRGNEQFF. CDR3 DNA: TGCGCCAGCAGTGAATGGAGGGGCAATGAGCAGTTCTTC.